The clone carrying this T cell receptor (beta chain) appeared a few times. This sample was included in a study of blood T cells in healthy people across ages. Then a second PCR, running about 6 to 12 cycles, was carried out with a sample-barcoded 5' primer and a J-beta primer mix. TCRdb passed the 5' RACE reads through MiXCR, listing each CDR3 protein once. The sample yields approximately 850,000 distinct CDR3 sequences, 40% to 50% seen once. The material sequenced was blood. The receptor's source is a man aged 55 to 70 in good health.

The CDR3: CASSLTGENTEAFF. The CDR3 DNA reads as TGTGCCAGCAGCTTAACGGGTGAGAACACTGAAGCTTTCTTT. J is TRBJ1-1 and V is TRBV7-3; D gene ambiguous. Trimming pared 0 bases from V and 1 base from J, leaving 6 bases between. This CDR3 spans 14 amino acids. CDR1 SGHTA and CDR2 FQGTGA come from the germline V gene.